Listed below are T cell receptor beta chains from one sample, sequenced in a study of shared clonotypes between healthy human individuals. Clones were sequenced by immunoSEQ multiplex PCR, and TCRdb holds only the in-frame ones, with some missing. Counted here are 470,000 or so clones, over 75% occurring once; the ten biggest clones make up about 13%. Sequenced sample: PBMCs. The receptors come from a middle-aged woman in good health. Some clones in this sample may be carry-over from other donors' samples. CDR3s include the opening cysteine and the closing phenylalanine or tryptophan. Each record gives: D gene, CDR3 length, V gene, J gene, clone size, CDR3 DNA, CDR3 protein. The D gene is left open where the match is weak. Expanded clones are given a class, and other clones once, few, many or no size at all.

>NA|13|TRBV11-2|TRBJ1-1|NA
TGTGCCAGCAGCGGGACTCGGAACACTGAAGCTTTCTTT
CASSGTRNTEAFF
>TRBD2|16|TRBV7-2|TRBJ2-7|NA
TGTGCCAGCAGCTTAGACGGCGGGAGCCCCCGCTACGAGCAGTACTTC
CASSLDGGSPRYEQYF
>NA|12|TRBV7-2|TRBJ2-2|NA
TGTGCCAGCAGCTTAGCGGGCGGGGAGCTGTTTTTT
CASSLAGGELFF
>NA|16|TRBV14|TRBJ2-6|NA
TGTGCCAGCAGCAAAGGACTGACCTCTGGGGCCAACGTCCTGACTTTC
CASSKGLTSGANVLTF
>NA|12|TRBV10-3|TRBJ2-1|NA
TGTGCCATCGACAGACGCCAGGATGAGCAGTTCTTC
CAIDRRQDEQFF
>TRBD1|17|TRBV7-6|TRBJ2-2|many
TGTGCCAGCAGCTTACCGGGACAGGGGCCGGGGACCGGGGAGCTGTTTTTT
CASSLPGQGPGTGELFF
>TRBD1|14|TRBV14|TRBJ1-1|NA
TGTGCCAGCAGCCGACAGGGGGGACACACTGAAGCTTTCTTT
CASSRQGGHTEAFF
>TRBD2|15|TRBV7-6|TRBJ2-7|NA
TGTGCCAGCAGCCGCATTAGCGGGAGCTCCTACGAGCAGTACTTC
CASSRISGSSYEQYF
>TRBD1|15|TRBV5-1|TRBJ1-1|NA
TGCGCCAGCAGCTCGAGGGACAGTCGACCCACTGAAGCTTTCTTT
CASSSRDSRPTEAFF
>NA|16|TRBV6-6|TRBJ2-7|NA
TGTGCCAGCAGTAATCCACGGCGGGGCGGGTCCTACGAGCAGTACTTC
CASSNPRRGGSYEQYF
>TRBD1|16|TRBV5-4|TRBJ1-2|NA
TGTGCCAGCAGCACACCGGGACAGGGGTTCGGAAATGGCTACACCTTC
CASSTPGQGFGNGYTF
>NA|15|TRBV5-4|TRBJ1-1|NA
TGTGCCAGCAGGGGAGGGTTAAGGAGGAACACTGAAGCTTTCTTT
CASRGGLRRNTEAFF
>NA|15|TRBV6-5|TRBJ1-2|many
TGTGCCAGCAGTTCCAGGCGCACAAATAACTATGGCTACACCTTC
CASSSRRTNNYGYTF
>NA|15|TRBV10-3|TRBJ1-1|NA
TGTGCCATCAGTGAGCAAGAGGGCAGGAACACTGAAGCTTTCTTT
CAISEQEGRNTEAFF
>NA|14|TRBV28|TRBJ2-7|NA
TGTGCCAGCAGTTTCAGAGGGTATGTTGACGAGCAGTACTTC
CASSFRGYVDEQYF
>TRBD2|13|TRBV2|TRBJ2-1|NA
TGTGCCAGCAGCTGGACTAGCCACAATGAGCAGTTCTTC
CASSWTSHNEQFF
>NA|14|TRBV30|TRBJ2-2|NA
TGTGCCTGGCAGGGGCGACAGTACACCGGGGAGCTGTTTTTT
CAWQGRQYTGELFF
>TRBD1|16|TRBV18|TRBJ1-5|NA
TGTGCCAGCTCACCATGGGGGAACAGGGGCCGGCAGCCCCAGCATTTT
CASSPWGNRGRQPQHF
>NA|13|TRBV30|TRBJ1-1|NA
TGTGCCTGGACAGGGCAGATGAACACTGAAGCTTTCTTT
CAWTGQMNTEAFF
>NA|14|TRBV18|TRBJ1-1|NA
TGTGCCAGCTCACCACAGCAAGTTAACACTGAAGCTTTCTTT
CASSPQQVNTEAFF
>NA|12|TRBV6-1|TRBJ1-2|NA
TGTGCCAGCAGTGAATCGAGGGGAGGCTACACCTTC
CASSESRGGYTF
>NA|13|TRBV28|TRBJ2-7|many
TGTGCCAGCATGACGAGGGGTACCTACGAGCAGTACTTC
CASMTRGTYEQYF
>TRBD2|16|TRBV28|TRBJ2-7|NA
TGTGCCAGCAGGAAAAGACGACTAGCGGGACAGGTCGAGCAGTACTTC
CASRKRRLAGQVEQYF
>NA|14|TRBV10-3|TRBJ1-1|NA
TGTGCCATCAGTGAGTCCAGGGATGGGACTGAAGCTTTCTTT
CAISESRDGTEAFF
>NA|14|TRBV11-2|TRBJ1-6|NA
TGTGCCAGCAGCTTCCAGGGTGGTAATTCACCCCTCCACTTT
CASSFQGGNSPLHF
>TRBD2|16|TRBV30|TRBJ2-1|NA
TGTGCCTGGAGTGAGGTAACAGGGGAGCGGGAGGATGAGCAGTTCTTC
CAWSEVTGEREDEQFF
>TRBD2|16|TRBV28|TRBJ2-1|NA
TGTGCCAGCAGTTCCTCGACTAGCGGGAGCTGGGATGAGCAGTTCTTC
CASSSSTSGSWDEQFF
>TRBD2|17|TRBV7-2|TRBJ2-4|NA
TGTGCCAGCAGCTTAGTGTTAGCGGGAGCTGCCAAAAACATTCAGTACTTC
CASSLVLAGAAKNIQYF
>NA|16|TRBV18|TRBJ1-3|NA
TGTGCCAGCTCACCGGCTTCCTTCGTTTCTGGAAACACCATATATTTT
CASSPASFVSGNTIYF
>NA|13|TRBV5-1|TRBJ2-7|NA
TGCGCCAGCAGCTTGGGCATTTCCTACGAGCAGTACTTC
CASSLGISYEQYF
>NA|13|TRBV29-1|TRBJ2-7|NA
TGCAGCGCAATAACTCAACAGGGCTACGAGCAGTACTTC
CSAITQQGYEQYF
>TRBD2|15|TRBV5-1|TRBJ2-7|NA
TGCGCCAGCAGCATGGGACTAGCAGCTGCCTACGAGCAGTACTTC
CASSMGLAAAYEQYF
>TRBD2|12|TRBV11-2|TRBJ2-1|NA
TGTGCCAGCACCCCAGGTGGGGGAGGGCCAGTCTTC
CASTPGGGGPVF
>TRBD1|14|TRBV5-1|TRBJ1-1|NA
TGCGCCAGCAGCTCTGGTACAGGGGGCACTGAAGCTTTCTTT
CASSSGTGGTEAFF
>NA|14|TRBV7-9|TRBJ2-7|NA
TGTGCCAGCAGCTTAGGGCGCTACTCCTACGAGCAGTACTTC
CASSLGRYSYEQYF
>NA|9|TRBV7-7|TRBJ2-7|many
TGTGCTAGCAGCCGCCTCTGGGTCTTC
CASSRLWVF
>NA|16|TRBV29-1|TRBJ1-1|NA
TGCAGCGCCCACAGTGGGGGTGGGGTGTTGAACACTGAAGCTTTCTTT
CSAHSGGGVLNTEAFF
>NA|15|TRBV10-3|TRBJ1-5|NA
TGTGCCATCAGTGAGCGGGACGCAAGCAATCAGCCCCAGCATTTT
CAISERDASNQPQHF
>NA|16|TRBV7-9|TRBJ2-5|NA
TGTGCCAGCGATCCGACGGGGGCAGGGTTTATAGAGACCCAGTACTTC
CASDPTGAGFIETQYF
>NA|13|TRBV19|TRBJ1-1|NA
TGTGCCAGTAGTTCGCTGATTGGAACTGAAGCTTTCTTT
CASSSLIGTEAFF
>NA|14|TRBV9|TRBJ1-2|NA
TGTGCCAGCAGCGCGCAGGCATCCCCCTATGGCTACACCTTC
CASSAQASPYGYTF
>TRBD2|15|TRBV2|TRBJ2-7|NA
TGTGCCACACACGGGACTAGCGGGAGGTCCTACGAGCAGTACTTC
CATHGTSGRSYEQYF
>NA|12|TRBV7-2|TRBJ2-2|once
TGTGCCAGCAGCCCGAGCACCGGGGAGCTGTTTTTT
CASSPSTGELFF
>NA|15|TRBV5-7|TRBJ2-7|NA
TGTGCCAGCAGCTTTGGGCAGGGCGATGTCCACGAGCAGTACTTC
CASSFGQGDVHEQYF
>NA|11|TRBV20-1|TRBJ2-1|NA
TGCAGTGTCCTAACCCCCAGGCAGCAGTTCTTC
CSVLTPRQQFF
>NA|12|TRBV7-9|TRBJ2-7|NA
TGTGCCAGCAGCTTCCCCCAGGGCGAGCAGTACTTC
CASSFPQGEQYF
>NA|12|TRBV6-5|TRBJ2-7|NA
TGTGCCAGCAGTCAAGTCCCGGGCGAGCAGTACTTC
CASSQVPGEQYF
>NA|11|TRBV27|TRBJ2-7|NA
TGTGCCAGCGGGGCCGGCTACGTGCAGTACTTC
CASGAGYVQYF
>TRBD1|20|TRBV18|TRBJ1-5|NA
TGTGCCAGCTCACCAACCCCGGGACAGGGTTGGGGAAATAGCAATCAGCCCCAGCATTTT
CASSPTPGQGWGNSNQPQHF
>NA|14|TRBV25-1|TRBJ1-2|NA
TGTGCCAGCAGTGAAGCTTTGGCGGTTTCTGGCTACACCTTC
CASSEALAVSGYTF
>NA|15|TRBV9|TRBJ1-4|few
TGTGCCAGCAGCCCCCGGGGACGGAGCGATGAAAAACTGTTTTTT
CASSPRGRSDEKLFF